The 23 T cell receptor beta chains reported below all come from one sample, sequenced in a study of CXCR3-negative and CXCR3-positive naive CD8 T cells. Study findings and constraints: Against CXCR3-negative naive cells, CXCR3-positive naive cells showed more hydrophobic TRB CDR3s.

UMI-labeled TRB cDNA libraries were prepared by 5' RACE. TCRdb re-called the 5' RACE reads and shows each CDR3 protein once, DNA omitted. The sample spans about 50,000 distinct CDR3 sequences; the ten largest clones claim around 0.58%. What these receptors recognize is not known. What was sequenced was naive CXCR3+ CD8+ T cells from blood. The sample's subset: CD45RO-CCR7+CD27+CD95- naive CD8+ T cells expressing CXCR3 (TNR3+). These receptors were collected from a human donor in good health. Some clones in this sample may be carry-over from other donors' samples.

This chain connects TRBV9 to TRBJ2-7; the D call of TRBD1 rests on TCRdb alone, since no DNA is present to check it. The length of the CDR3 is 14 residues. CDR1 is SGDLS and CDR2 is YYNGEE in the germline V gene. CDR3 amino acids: CASSVGSGTYEQYF.

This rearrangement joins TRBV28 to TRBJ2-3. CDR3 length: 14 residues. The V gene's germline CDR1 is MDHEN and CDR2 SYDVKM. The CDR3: CASSSVEAGDTQYF.

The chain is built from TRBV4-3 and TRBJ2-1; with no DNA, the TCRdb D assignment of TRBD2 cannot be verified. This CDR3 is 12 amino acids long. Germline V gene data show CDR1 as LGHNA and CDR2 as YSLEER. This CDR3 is CASRGPYYEQFF.

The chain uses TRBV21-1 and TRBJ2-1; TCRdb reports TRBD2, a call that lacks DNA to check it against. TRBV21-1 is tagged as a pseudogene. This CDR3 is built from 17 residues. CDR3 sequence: CASSKYWREGSYNEQFF.

The CDR3 spells CASSLEGYEQYF. The V call is TRBV5-1, the J call TRBJ2-7. Germline loops: CDR1 SGHRS, CDR2 YFSETQ. This CDR3 region has 12 residues.

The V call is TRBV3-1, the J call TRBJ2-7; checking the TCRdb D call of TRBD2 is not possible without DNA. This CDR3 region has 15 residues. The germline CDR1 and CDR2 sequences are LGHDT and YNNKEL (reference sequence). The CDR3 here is CASSQLLAGGDEQYF.

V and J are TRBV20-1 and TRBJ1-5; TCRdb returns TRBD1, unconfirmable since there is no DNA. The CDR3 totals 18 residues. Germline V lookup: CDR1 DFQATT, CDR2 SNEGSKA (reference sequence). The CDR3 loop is CSARDDLGTVYSNQPQHF.

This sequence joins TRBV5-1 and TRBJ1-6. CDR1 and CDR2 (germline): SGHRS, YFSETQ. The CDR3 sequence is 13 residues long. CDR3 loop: CASSLPNEAPLHF.

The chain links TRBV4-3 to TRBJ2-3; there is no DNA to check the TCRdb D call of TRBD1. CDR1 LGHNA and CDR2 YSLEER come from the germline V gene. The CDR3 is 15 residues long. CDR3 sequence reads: CASSQRRDARDTQYF.

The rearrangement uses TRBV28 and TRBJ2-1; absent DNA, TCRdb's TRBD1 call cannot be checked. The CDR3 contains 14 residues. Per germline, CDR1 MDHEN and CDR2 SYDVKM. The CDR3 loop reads CASKLPGNYNEQFF. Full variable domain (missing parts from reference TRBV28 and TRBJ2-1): DVKVTQSSRYLVKRTGEKVFLECVQDMDHENMFWYRQDPGLGLRLIYFSYDVKMKEKGDIPEGYSVSREKKERFSLILESASTNQTSMYLCASKLPGNYNEQFFGPGTRLTVL.

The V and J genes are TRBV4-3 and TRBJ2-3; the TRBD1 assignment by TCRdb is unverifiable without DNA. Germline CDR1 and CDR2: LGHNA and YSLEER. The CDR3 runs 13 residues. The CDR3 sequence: CASSHPGVDTQYF.

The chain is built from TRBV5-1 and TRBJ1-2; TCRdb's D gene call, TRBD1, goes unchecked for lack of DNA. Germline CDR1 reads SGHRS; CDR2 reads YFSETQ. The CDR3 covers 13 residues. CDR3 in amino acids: CASSPPGGNGYTF.

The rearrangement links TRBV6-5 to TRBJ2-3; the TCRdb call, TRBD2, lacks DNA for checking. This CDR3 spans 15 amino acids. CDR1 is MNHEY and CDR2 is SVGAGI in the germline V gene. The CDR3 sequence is CASSLAVRDTDTQYF.

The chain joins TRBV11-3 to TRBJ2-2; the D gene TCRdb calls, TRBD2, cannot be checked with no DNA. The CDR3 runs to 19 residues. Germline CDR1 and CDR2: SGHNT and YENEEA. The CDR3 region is CASSLTSGGPKRRTGELFF. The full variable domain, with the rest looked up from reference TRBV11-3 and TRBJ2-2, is EAGVVQSPRYKIIEKKQPVAFWCNPISGHNTLYWYLQNLGQGPELLIRYENEEAVDDSQLPKDRFSAERLKGVDSTLKIQPAELGDSAVYLCASSLTSGGPKRRTGELFFGEGSRLTVL.

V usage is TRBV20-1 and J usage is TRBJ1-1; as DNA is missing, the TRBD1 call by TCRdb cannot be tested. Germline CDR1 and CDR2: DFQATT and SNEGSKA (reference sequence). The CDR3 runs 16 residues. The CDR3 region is CSARDRAGGASGEAFF.

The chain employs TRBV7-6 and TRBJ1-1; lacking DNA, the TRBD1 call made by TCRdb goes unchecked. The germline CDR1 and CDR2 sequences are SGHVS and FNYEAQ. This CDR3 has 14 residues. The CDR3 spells CASKTGTGVTEAFF.

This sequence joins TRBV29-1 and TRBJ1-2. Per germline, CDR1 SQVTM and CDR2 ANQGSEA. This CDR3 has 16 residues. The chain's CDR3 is CSVEDPGTEGKDGYTF.

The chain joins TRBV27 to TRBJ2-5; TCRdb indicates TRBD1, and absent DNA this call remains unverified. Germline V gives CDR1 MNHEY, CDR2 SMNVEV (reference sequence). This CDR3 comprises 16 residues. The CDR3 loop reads CASSALDRGPGETQYF.

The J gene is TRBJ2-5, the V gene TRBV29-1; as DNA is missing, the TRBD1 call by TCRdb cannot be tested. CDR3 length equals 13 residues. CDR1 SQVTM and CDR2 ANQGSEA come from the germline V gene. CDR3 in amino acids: CSGTGLPQETQYF. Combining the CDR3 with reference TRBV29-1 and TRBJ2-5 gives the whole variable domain SAVISQKPSRDICQRGTSLTIQCQVDSQVTMMFWYRQQPGQSLTLIATANQGSEATYESGFVIDKFPISRPNLTFSTLTVSNMSPEDSSIYLCSGTGLPQETQYFGPGTRLLVL.

The CDR3: CASSKTSGGITDTQYF. V is TRBV7-2 and J is TRBJ2-3; with no DNA, the TCRdb D assignment of TRBD2 cannot be verified. This CDR3 is built from 16 residues. Germline V gives CDR1 SGHTA, CDR2 FQGNSA.

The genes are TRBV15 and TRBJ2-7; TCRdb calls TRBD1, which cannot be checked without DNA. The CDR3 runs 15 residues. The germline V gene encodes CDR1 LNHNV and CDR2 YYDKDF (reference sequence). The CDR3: CATSRARSRDYEQYF.

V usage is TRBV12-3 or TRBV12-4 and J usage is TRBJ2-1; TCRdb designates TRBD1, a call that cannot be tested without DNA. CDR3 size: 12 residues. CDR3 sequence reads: CASSPPGYEQFF.

CDR3 loop: CASSRQPSAGGSYNEQFF. The chain employs TRBV5-4 and TRBJ2-1; TCRdb returns TRBD2, unconfirmable since there is no DNA. Germline V gene lookup returns CDR1 SGHNT and CDR2 YYREEE (reference sequence). This CDR3 comprises 18 residues.